The rows below give T cell receptor beta chains drawn from one sample of a study of blood T cell repertoires in COVID-19. Method: immunoSEQ multiplex PCR; TCRdb's copy keeps in-frame clones and lacks some. The sample yields 89,000 or so clones, 70% to 90% seen once. Sequenced material: peripheral blood. These TCRs come from a human donor in a cohort sampled during active COVID-19. The CDR3 runs from the conserved cysteine through the conserved F or W. D genes are given only for firm matches. Size is omitted from some rows. Given values are once, few, many or a class for expanded clones.

>TRBD1|-|TRBV18|TRBJ2-2
TGTGCCAGCTCATCCCGACAGGGGAGGAACACCGGGGAGCTGTTTTTT
CASSSRQGRNTGELFF
>TRBD1|-|TRBV24-1|TRBJ1-2
TGTGCCACCAGTTTAACAGGGGGCGTCGATGGCTACACCTTC
CATSLTGGVDGYTF
>TRBD1|-|TRBV19|TRBJ2-5
TGTGCCAGTAGTATGCCGACAGGGGGCGTGGAGACCCAGTACTTC
CASSMPTGGVETQYF
>TRBD1|-|TRBV24-1|TRBJ2-5
TGTGCCACCAGTGAGGCCGGGACAGGGGACGAGACCCAGTACTTC
CATSEAGTGDETQYF
>TRBD2|-|TRBV30|TRBJ2-7
TGTGCCTGGAGAGGACTAGCGGGGACCTACGAGCAGTACTTC
CAWRGLAGTYEQYF
>-|-|TRBV5-1|TRBJ1-1
TGCGCCAGCAGCTTAGGACAGCCGAACACTGAAGCTTTCTTT
CASSLGQPNTEAFF
>-|-|TRBV9|TRBJ2-5
TGTGCCAGCAGCGTAGACACCTACGGGGAGACCCAGTACTTC
CASSVDTYGETQYF
>-|once|TRBV7-2|TRBJ2-3
TGTGCCAGCAGCCCGGGACTGGTGACAGATACGCAGTATTTT
CASSPGLVTDTQYF
>-|-|TRBV7-3|TRBJ1-1
TGTGCCAGCAGCTTAATGGGGGGGAACACTGAAGCTTTCTTT
CASSLMGGNTEAFF
>TRBD1|-|TRBV4-1|TRBJ1-2
TGCGCCAGCAGCCAACCAACCAGGGGGCGGTATGGCTACACCTTC
CASSQPTRGRYGYTF
>TRBD1|-|TRBV6-6|TRBJ1-2
TGTGCCAGCAGTCTTTCGGACAGGCCGGGCTACACCTTC
CASSLSDRPGYTF
>-|-|TRBV9|TRBJ1-1
TGTGCCAGCAGCCCAGGGGTCGGGACTGAAGCTTTCTTT
CASSPGVGTEAFF
>TRBD2|-|TRBV3-1/TRBV3-2|TRBJ2-7
TGTGCCAGCAGCCGCGGACTAGCGGGGGGTAACTCCTACGAGCAGTACTTC
CASSRGLAGGNSYEQYF
>-|-|TRBV9|TRBJ1-6
TGTGCCAGCAGCGTAGCCCCGGACCCGGGACTCTTTAATTCACCCCTCCACTTT
CASSVAPDPGLFNSPLHF
>-|-|TRBV28|TRBJ2-2
TGTGCCAGCAGTTTACTCCGGGGGACCGGGGAGCTGTTTTTT
CASSLLRGTGELFF
>-|few|TRBV5-4|TRBJ1-2
TGTGCCAGCAGCTTGGAAAAGGGGAACGGCTACACCTTC
CASSLEKGNGYTF
>-|-|TRBV6-6|TRBJ1-6
TGTGCCAGCTCGCCATTGGAGGCCACGTATTCACCCCTCCACTTT
CASSPLEATYSPLHF
>TRBD2|-|TRBV7-3|TRBJ2-5
TGTGCCAGCAGCTTATGGTCAGCGGGGAGGGAGACCCAGTACTTC
CASSLWSAGRETQYF
>-|many|TRBV6-5|TRBJ1-6
TGTGCCAGCCGAGTTGGTCCCCTCCACTTT
CASRVGPLHF
>TRBD2|-|TRBV27|TRBJ2-7
TGTGCCAGCAGTTGGACTAGCGGGAGTAGGCCCTACGAGCAGTACTTC
CASSWTSGSRPYEQYF
>-|-|TRBV27|TRBJ2-5
TGTGCCAGCAGTTTAATGCCAGGGGAAGAGACCCAGTACTTC
CASSLMPGEETQYF
>TRBD1|-|TRBV10-3|TRBJ1-2
TGTGCCATCAGCGATACAGGACAGGCCTATGGCTACACCTTC
CAISDTGQAYGYTF
>TRBD2|once|TRBV5-5|TRBJ2-3
TGTGCCAGCAGCCGGGGACTAGCGGGGGGGACAGATACGCAGTATTTT
CASSRGLAGGTDTQYF
>-|-|TRBV9|TRBJ2-1
TGTGCCAGCAGCTACCTCCCAGGGATTGAAGGTACGGATGAGCAGTTCTTC
CASSYLPGIEGTDEQFF
>TRBD1|-|TRBV5-5|TRBJ2-3
TGTGCCAGCAGCTCGGGACAGGGATTCGATACGCAGTATTTT
CASSSGQGFDTQYF
>TRBD2|-|TRBV28|TRBJ2-7
TGTGCCAGCAGTCCCGGACTAGCGGGGGGACCCCTCGGGCAGTACTTC
CASSPGLAGGPLGQYF
>TRBD1|-|TRBV29-1|TRBJ2-3
TGCAGCGTTGAATCGGGACAGGGATTACGTACAGATACGCAGTATTTT
CSVESGQGLRTDTQYF
>TRBD1|-|TRBV7-2|TRBJ1-2
TGTGCCAGCAGCTTAGCCACGACAGGGGATGATGGCTACACCTTC
CASSLATTGDDGYTF
>-|-|TRBV2|TRBJ2-2
TGTGCCAGCAGTGTCGGGCGGGAGAACACCGGGGAGCTGTTTTTT
CASSVGRENTGELFF
>TRBD2|-|TRBV4-2|TRBJ2-5
TGTGCCAGCAGCCAAGGGACTAGAAAAGAGACCCAGTACTTC
CASSQGTRKETQYF
>-|-|TRBV4-1|TRBJ1-6
TGCGCCAGCAGCCAAGTCTCGGGGGGACATCTCATATCCCTCCACTTT
CASSQVSGGHLISLHF
>TRBD1|-|TRBV3-1/TRBV3-2|TRBJ1-3
TGTGCCAGCAGCCAAGATGGAAGAGGACAGGGTCGGCACACCATATATTTT
CASSQDGRGQGRHTIYF
>-|-|TRBV5-3|TRBJ2-7
TGTGCCAGAAGCCACGGAGGGGCGGGCTACGAGCAGTACTTC
CARSHGGAGYEQYF
>-|-|TRBV6-5|TRBJ2-1
TGTGCCAGCGTCGGCCGACATGTAGAGCAGTTCTTC
CASVGRHVEQFF
>TRBD1|-|TRBV9|TRBJ2-1
TGTGCCAGCAGCGGGAGCCTCGCAGGGGGCGGCGCCTACAATGAGCAGTTCTTC
CASSGSLAGGGAYNEQFF
>-|-|TRBV29-1|TRBJ1-4
TGCAGCGCTGGACGGGGTAATGAAAAACTGTTTTTT
CSAGRGNEKLFF
>-|-|TRBV4-3|TRBJ2-1
TGCGCCAGCAGCCATGGTACAGGGTCCTACAATGAGCAGTTCTTC
CASSHGTGSYNEQFF
>-|-|TRBV11-3|TRBJ2-1
TGTGCCAGCAGCTTAGATCTGACCAGCGGGAATGAGCAGTTCTTC
CASSLDLTSGNEQFF
>TRBD2|few|TRBV19|TRBJ2-1
TGTGCCAGTAGTAGGCTAGCGGGAGCGGTGGATGAGCAGTTCTTC
CASSRLAGAVDEQFF
>-|-|TRBV9|TRBJ2-7
TGTGCCAGCAGCCCCCTGTTGAGGTCCCACGAGCAGTACTTC
CASSPLLRSHEQYF
>-|-|TRBV29-1|TRBJ2-7
TGCAGCGTTGGCTTCCGAGCGGCATACCCCCTAGAGCAGTACTTC
CSVGFRAAYPLEQYF
>TRBD1|-|TRBV7-9|TRBJ1-2
TGTGCCAGCACCACGCCGTATGGACAGGGGTACAACACCTTC
CASTTPYGQGYNTF
>TRBD2|few|TRBV4-1|TRBJ2-7
TGCGCCAGCAGCCGCGGACTAGCGGGCGAGCAGTACTTC
CASSRGLAGEQYF
>-|-|TRBV5-1|TRBJ2-3
TGCGCCAGCAGCTTGTTGGACAGACGAACAGATACGCAGTATTTT
CASSLLDRRTDTQYF
>-|-|TRBV3-1/TRBV3-2|TRBJ2-2
TGTGCCAGCAGCCCATCCAAGCGGGTCACGAACACCGGGGAGCTGTTTTTT
CASSPSKRVTNTGELFF
>-|-|TRBV6-2/TRBV6-3|TRBJ1-2
TGTGCCAGCAGTCCCGATGGAGGGTCTGGCTACACCTTC
CASSPDGGSGYTF
>TRBD1|-|TRBV6-2/TRBV6-3|TRBJ2-7
TGTGCCAGCAGTCGCCGGGACGGCAAGGGGGCCACTCCCTACGAGCAGTACTTC
CASSRRDGKGATPYEQYF